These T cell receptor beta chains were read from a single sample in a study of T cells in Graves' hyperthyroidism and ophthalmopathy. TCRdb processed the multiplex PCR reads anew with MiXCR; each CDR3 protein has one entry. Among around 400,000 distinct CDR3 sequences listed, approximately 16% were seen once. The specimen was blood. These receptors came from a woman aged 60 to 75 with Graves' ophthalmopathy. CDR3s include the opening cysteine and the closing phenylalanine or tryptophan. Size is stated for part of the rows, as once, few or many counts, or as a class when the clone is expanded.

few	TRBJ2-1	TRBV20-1	CSAPGLAGVSEQFF
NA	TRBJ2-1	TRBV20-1	CSARDLKTSGREQFF
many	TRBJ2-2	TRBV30	CAWSVTSNTGELFF
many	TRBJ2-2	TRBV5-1	CASIAASGELFF
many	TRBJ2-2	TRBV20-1	CSARPGLNTGELFF
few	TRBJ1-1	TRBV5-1	CASSGGPGPLNTEAFF
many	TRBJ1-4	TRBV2	CASRGRRGSDEKLFF
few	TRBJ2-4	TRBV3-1	CASSQWGEEQAKNIQYF
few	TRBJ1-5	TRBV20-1	CSARDVRAGTSNQPQHF
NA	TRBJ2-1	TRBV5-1	CASSSPVGRYNEQFF
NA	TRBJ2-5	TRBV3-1	CASSQTGTGREETQYF